The entry that follows covers one T cell receptor (beta chain) sequence. Its antigen is unidentified. This may come from a read error, since a much larger clone is one base off. TCRdb re-called the reads through MiXCR, storing one row per CDR3 protein. The table has 700,000 to 900,000 distinct CDR3 sequences, 25% to 30% seen once. The ends were cut back, 1 base at V and 4 bases at J, with 10 bases in the middle. This CDR3 has 14 amino acids. The data originate from a study of T cell repertoires in cytomegalovirus infection. Study-level information: Recently described HLA-C-restricted plus well-studied HLA-B-restricted CMV epitopes were used.

General study findings and limits: The ex vivo response showed dominance by HLA-C-restricted CMV-specific TCR beta clonotypes.

This receptor was taken from a human donor in good health (CMV status not recorded). Some clones in this sample may be carry-over from other donors' samples. This chain uses TRBV12-3 or TRBV12-4 with TRBJ1-1; possible D gene TRBD1, 5 bases. The specimen comprised cultured CD8+ T cells from PBMCs, sampled from culture after CMV antigen stimulation. Here the CDR3 DNA reads TGTGCCAGCAGTTTAGTGGGGGAGGGCACTGAAGCTTTCTTT. Encoded protein: CASSLVGEGTEAFF.